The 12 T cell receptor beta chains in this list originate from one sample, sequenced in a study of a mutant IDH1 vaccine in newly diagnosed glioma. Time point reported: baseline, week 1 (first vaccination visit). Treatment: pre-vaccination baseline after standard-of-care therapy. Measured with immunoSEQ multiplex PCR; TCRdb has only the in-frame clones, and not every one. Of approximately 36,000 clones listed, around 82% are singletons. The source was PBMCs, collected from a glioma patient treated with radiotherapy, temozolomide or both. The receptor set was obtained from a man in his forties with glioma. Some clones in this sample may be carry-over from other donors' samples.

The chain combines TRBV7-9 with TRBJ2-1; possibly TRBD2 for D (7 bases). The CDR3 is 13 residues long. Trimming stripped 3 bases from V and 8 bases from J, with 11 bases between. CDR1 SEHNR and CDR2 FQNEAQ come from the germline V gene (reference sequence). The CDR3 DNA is TGTGCCAGCAGCTTCCGGGGGGCTTATGAGCAGTTCTTC. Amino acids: CASSFRGAYEQFF.

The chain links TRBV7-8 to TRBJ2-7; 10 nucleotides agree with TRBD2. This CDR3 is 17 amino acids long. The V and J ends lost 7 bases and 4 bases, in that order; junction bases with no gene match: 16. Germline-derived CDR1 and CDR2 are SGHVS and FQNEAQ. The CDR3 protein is CASTLGFSGGLSYEQYF. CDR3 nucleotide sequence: TGTGCCAGCACCCTAGGGTTTAGCGGGGGGCTTTCGTACGAGCAGTACTTC.

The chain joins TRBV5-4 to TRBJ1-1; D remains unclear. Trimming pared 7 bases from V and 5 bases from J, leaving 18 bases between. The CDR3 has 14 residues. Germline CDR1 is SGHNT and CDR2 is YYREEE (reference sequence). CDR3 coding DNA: TGTGCCAGCCAAATTTTCCGGTTGGGGACTGAAGCTTTCTTT. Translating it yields CASQIFRLGTEAFF.

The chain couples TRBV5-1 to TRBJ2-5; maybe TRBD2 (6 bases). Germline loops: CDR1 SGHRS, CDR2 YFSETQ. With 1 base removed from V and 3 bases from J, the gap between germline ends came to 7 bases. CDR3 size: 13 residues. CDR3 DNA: TGCGCCAGCAGCTTGACTAGCAAAGAGACCCAGTACTTC. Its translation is CASSLTSKETQYF.

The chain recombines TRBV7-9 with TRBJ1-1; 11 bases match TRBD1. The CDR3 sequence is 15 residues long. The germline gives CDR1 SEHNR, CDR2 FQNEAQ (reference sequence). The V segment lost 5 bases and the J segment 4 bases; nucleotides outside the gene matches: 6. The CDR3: CASSITGTGGTEAFF. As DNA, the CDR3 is TGTGCCAGCAGCATAACCGGGACAGGGGGCACTGAAGCTTTCTTT.

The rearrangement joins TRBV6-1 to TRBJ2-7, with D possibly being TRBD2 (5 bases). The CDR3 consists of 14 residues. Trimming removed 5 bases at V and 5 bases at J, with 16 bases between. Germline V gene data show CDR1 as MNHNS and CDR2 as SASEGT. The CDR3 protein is CASSPRTSIHEQYF. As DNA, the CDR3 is TGTGCCAGCAGTCCCCGGACTTCAATCCACGAGCAGTACTTC.

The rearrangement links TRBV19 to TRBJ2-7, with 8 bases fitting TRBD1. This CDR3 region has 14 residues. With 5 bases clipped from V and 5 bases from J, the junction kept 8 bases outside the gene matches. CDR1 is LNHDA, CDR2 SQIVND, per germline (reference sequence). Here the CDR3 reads CASSFGQGPDEQYF. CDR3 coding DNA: TGTGCCAGTAGTTTCGGACAGGGCCCCGACGAGCAGTACTTC.

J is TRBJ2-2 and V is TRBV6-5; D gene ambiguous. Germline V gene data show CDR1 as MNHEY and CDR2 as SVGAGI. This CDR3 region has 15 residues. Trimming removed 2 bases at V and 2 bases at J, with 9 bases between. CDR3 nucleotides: TGTGCCAGCAGTTACGGTCAGTTCAACACCGGGGAGCTGTTTTTT. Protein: CASSYGQFNTGELFF.

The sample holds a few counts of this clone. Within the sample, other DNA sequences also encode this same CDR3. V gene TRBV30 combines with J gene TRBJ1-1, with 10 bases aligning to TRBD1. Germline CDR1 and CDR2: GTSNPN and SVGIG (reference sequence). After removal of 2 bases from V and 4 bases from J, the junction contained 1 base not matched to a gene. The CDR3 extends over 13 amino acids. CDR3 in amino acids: CAWSRTGGTEAFF. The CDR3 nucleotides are TGTGCCTGGAGTCGGACAGGGGGCACTGAAGCTTTCTTT.

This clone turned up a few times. CDR3 coding DNA: TGCGCCAGCAGCCAAGATGGGGCAGCGGGGGTGAATGAGCAGTTCTTC. This gives the protein CASSQDGAAGVNEQFF. This chain uses TRBV4-3 with TRBJ2-1; 8 bases align to TRBD2. V shed 0 bases and J 7 bases; nucleotides not matched to a gene: 8. The CDR3 runs to 16 residues. Germline lookup yields CDR1 LGHNA and CDR2 YSLEER.

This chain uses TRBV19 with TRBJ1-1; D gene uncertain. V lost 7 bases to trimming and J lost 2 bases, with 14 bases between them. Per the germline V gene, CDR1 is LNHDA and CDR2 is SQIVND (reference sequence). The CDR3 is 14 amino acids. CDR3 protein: CASTLGQTNTEAFF. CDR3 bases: TGTGCCAGTACCCTCGGCCAGACTAACACTGAAGCTTTCTTT.

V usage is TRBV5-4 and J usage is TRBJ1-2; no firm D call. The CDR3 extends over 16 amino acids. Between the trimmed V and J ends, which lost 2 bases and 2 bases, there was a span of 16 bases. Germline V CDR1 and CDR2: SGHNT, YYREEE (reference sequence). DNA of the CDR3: TGTGCCAGCAGCTTAGCTTGGAACATTCACAACTATGGCTACACCTTC. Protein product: CASSLAWNIHNYGYTF.